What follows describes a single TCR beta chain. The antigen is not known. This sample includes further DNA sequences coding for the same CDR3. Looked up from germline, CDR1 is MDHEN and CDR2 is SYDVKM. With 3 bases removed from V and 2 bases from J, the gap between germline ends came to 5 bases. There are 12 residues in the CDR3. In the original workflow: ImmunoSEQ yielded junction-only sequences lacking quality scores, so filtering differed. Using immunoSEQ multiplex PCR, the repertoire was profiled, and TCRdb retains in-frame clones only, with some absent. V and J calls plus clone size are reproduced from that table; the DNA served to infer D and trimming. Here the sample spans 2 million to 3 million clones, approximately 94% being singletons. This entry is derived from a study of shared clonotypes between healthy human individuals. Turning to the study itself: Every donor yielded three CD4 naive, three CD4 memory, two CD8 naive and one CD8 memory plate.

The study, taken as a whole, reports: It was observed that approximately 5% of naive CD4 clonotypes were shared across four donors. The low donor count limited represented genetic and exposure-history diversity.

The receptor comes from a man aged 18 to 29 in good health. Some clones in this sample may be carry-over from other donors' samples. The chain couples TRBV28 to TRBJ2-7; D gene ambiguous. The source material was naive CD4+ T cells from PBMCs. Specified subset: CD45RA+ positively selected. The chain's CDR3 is CASSFQAYEQYF. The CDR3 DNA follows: TGTGCCAGCAGTTTTCAAGCCTACGAGCAGTACTTC.